These 25 T cell receptor beta chains originate from one sample sequenced in a study of blood T cell repertoires in COVID-19. Repertoires were generated with immunoSEQ multiplex PCR, while TCRdb's copy carries only in-frame clones and drops some. The sample has 130,000 or so clones; around 81% are singletons. The specimen was peripheral blood. These receptors came from a human donor in a cohort sampled during active COVID-19.

In its sample, this clone was seen a few times. This rearrangement joins TRBV11-3 to TRBJ1-1; D is unresolved. The CDR3 sequence is 15 residues long. Trimming shortened V by 7 bases and J by 4 bases, and 19 bases separated the two germline ends. CDR1 is SGHNT, CDR2 YENEEA, per germline. CDR3: CASTRDRKEGTEAFF. CDR3 in DNA: TGTGCCAGCACCCGAGACCGGAAGGAGGGCACTGAAGCTTTCTTT.

V usage is TRBV24-1 and J usage is TRBJ2-3; 11 bases map to TRBD2. The CDR3 spans 14 residues. The junction had 4 bases not matched to a gene; V was cut back by 9 bases and J by 3 bases. The V gene's germline CDR1 is KGHDR and CDR2 SFDVKD. CDR3 DNA: TGTGCCACCCGTCCTAGCGGGAGGACAGATACGCAGTATTTT. Translation gives CATRPSGRTDTQYF.

This clone was detected once. The chain has TRBV5-6 and TRBJ2-3; TRBD2 agrees at 10 bases. Germline-derived CDR1 and CDR2 are SGHDT and YYEEEE. The J segment lost 2 bases and the V segment lost 4 bases, leaving 4 bases of the junction unmatched. CDR3 size: 15 residues. In DNA form, the CDR3 reads TGTGCCAGCAGCATAGCGGGAGGCTTCACAGATACGCAGTATTTT. Translated, it gives CASSIAGGFTDTQYF.

This clone was observed a handful of times. This chain connects TRBV4-1 to TRBJ2-1; 11 bases align to TRBD1. V shed 1 base and J 4 bases; nucleotides not matched to a gene: 3. CDR3 size: 16 residues. Germline CDR1 and CDR2: MGHRA and YSYEKL. The CDR3 reads CASSQVGQGAYNEQFF. The CDR3 DNA reads as TGCGCCAGCAGCCAAGTAGGACAGGGGGCATACAATGAGCAGTTCTTC.

V gene TRBV19 combines with J gene TRBJ2-5, with 9 positions matching TRBD1. Germline V gene lookup returns CDR1 LNHDA and CDR2 SQIVND (reference sequence). The CDR3 length is 16 residues. The J segment lost 1 base and the V segment lost 5 bases, leaving 8 bases of the junction unmatched. Written as DNA, the CDR3 is TGTGCCAGTAGTGCGTGGACAGGGGCCTCCCAAGAGACCCAGTACTTC. This gives the protein CASSAWTGASQETQYF.

This clone was detected a few times. The chain uses TRBV18 and TRBJ2-1, with 8 bases lining up with TRBD2. Germline trimming cut 3 bases from V and 2 bases from J; bases unmatched to any gene: 9. Germline CDR1 is KGHSH and CDR2 is LQKENI. This CDR3 is 17 amino acids long. The CDR3 sequence: CASSPSGGTSPYNEQFF. The CDR3 DNA reads TGTGCCAGCTCACCCTCGGGGGGGACTTCCCCCTACAATGAGCAGTTCTTC.

The chain is built from TRBV5-1 and TRBJ1-2, with 11 bases fitting TRBD1. The germline V gene has CDR1 SGHRS and CDR2 YFSETQ. The CDR3 consists of 13 residues. With V trimmed by 5 bases and J by 7 bases, 4 bases remained unmatched. CDR3 nucleotides: TGCGCCAGCAGTGGGGGACAGGGGGTTGGCTACACCTTC. Protein: CASSGGQGVGYTF.

This sequence joins TRBV9 and TRBJ1-3; D call uncertain. The ends were cut back, 1 base at V and 2 bases at J, with 4 bases in the middle. The germline gives CDR1 SGDLS, CDR2 YYNGEE. CDR3 length: 13 residues. The CDR3 bases are TGTGCCAGCAGCGTATCAGCTGGAAACACCATATATTTT. Protein product: CASSVSAGNTIYF.

The chain has TRBV5-1 and TRBJ2-7; D is unresolved. Germline CDR1 is SGHRS and CDR2 is YFSETQ. The CDR3 loop spans 14 amino acids. V dropped 4 bases and J dropped 1 base, with 12 bases sitting between them. The DNA of the CDR3 is TGCGCCAGCAGCCCAGATGGTCTTTCCTACGAGCAGTACTTC. This gives the protein CASSPDGLSYEQYF. Using reference TRBV5-1 and TRBJ2-7 for the parts outside the CDR3, the full variable domain is KAGVTQTPRYLIKTRGQQVTLSCSPISGHRSVSWYQQTPGQGLQFLFEYFSETQRNKGNFPGRFSGRQFSNSRSEMNVSTLELGDSALYLCASSPDGLSYEQYFGPGTRLTVT.

The gene calls are TRBV7-2 and TRBJ2-7, with D perhaps matching TRBD1 (5 bases). This CDR3 has 15 residues. Germline assignment: CDR1 SGHTA and CDR2 FQGNSA. The V and J ends lost 1 base and 1 base respectively, with 11 bases between them. The CDR3: CASSLEFPGSYEQYF. The DNA of the CDR3 is TGTGCCAGCAGCTTAGAGTTCCCAGGGTCCTACGAGCAGTACTTC.

V gene TRBV4-2 combines with J gene TRBJ1-5; a weak D match, TRBD1 (6 bases). This CDR3 contains 16 residues. Trimming took off 1 base at V and 8 bases at J, with 18 bases between the two ends. Germline V gives CDR1 LGHNA, CDR2 YNFKEQ. This CDR3 reads CASSQGDNYRGEPQHF. CDR3 nucleotides: TGTGCCAGCAGCCAAGGGGACAACTACCGGGGGGAGCCCCAGCATTTT.

The chain carries TRBV4-3 and TRBJ1-2; TRBD1 aligns across 7 bases. Trimming removed 4 bases from V and 6 bases from J; junction bases left unmatched: 8. The CDR3 loop spans 14 amino acids. Germline V gives CDR1 LGHNA, CDR2 YSLEER. The CDR3, as DNA: TGCGCCAGCAGCCCAACCCAGGGGGGCGATGGCTACACCTTC. Its protein is CASSPTQGGDGYTF.

This clone appeared many times. This chain uses TRBV19 with TRBJ2-2; TRBD2 agrees at 12 bases. The V gene's germline CDR1 is LNHDA and CDR2 SQIVND (reference sequence). The V segment lost 9 bases and the J segment 7 bases; nucleotides outside the gene matches: 12. The CDR3 consists of 16 residues. CDR3 in amino acids: CASRTSGNSDGGELFF. The CDR3 DNA follows: TGTGCCAGCAGGACTAGCGGGAACTCTGACGGCGGGGAGCTGTTTTTT. Supplemented by reference TRBV19 and TRBJ2-2, the full variable domain reads DGGITQSPKYLFRKEGQNVTLSCEQNLNHDAMYWYRQDPGQGLRLIYYSQIVNDFQKGDIAEGYSVSREKKESFPLTVTSAQKNPTAFYLCASRTSGNSDGGELFFGEGSRLTVL.

The chain links TRBV25-1 to TRBJ2-1; 11 bases are shared with TRBD2. The V gene end was trimmed by 4 bases and the J gene end by 6 bases; junction bases not matched to a gene: 5. Germline V gene lookup returns CDR1 MGHDK and CDR2 SYGVNS. The CDR3 sequence is 15 residues long. Written as DNA, the CDR3 is TGTGCCAGCAGTGGAGGACTAGCGGGTCGCAATGAGCAGTTCTTC. Translated: CASSGGLAGRNEQFF.

V is TRBV19 and J is TRBJ2-5, with D maybe TRBD1 (6 bases). Germline-derived CDR1 and CDR2 are LNHDA and SQIVND (reference sequence). The CDR3 length is 11 residues. Between the trimmed V and J ends, which lost 9 bases and 2 bases, there was a span of 7 bases. The DNA of the CDR3 is TGTGCCAGCGGACAGCAAGAGACCCAGTACTTC. It is translated as CASGQQETQYF.

The chain employs TRBV5-1 and TRBJ1-1, with D perhaps matching TRBD1 (6 bases). Trimming left V 3 bases short and J 7 bases short, with 10 bases between. The CDR3 length is 12 residues. Germline values: CDR1 SGHRS, CDR2 YFSETQ. The CDR3 reads CASSSQGIEAFF. The CDR3 DNA is TGCGCCAGCAGCTCCCAGGGGATTGAAGCTTTCTTT.

The chain links TRBV7-2 to TRBJ2-4, with TRBD2 identical over 8 bases. Unmatched junction bases numbered 11, after V lost 5 bases and J lost 8 bases. This CDR3 comprises 15 residues. Germline loops: CDR1 SGHTA, CDR2 FQGNSA. The chain's CDR3 is CASSPGGGRLDIQYF. CDR3 DNA sequence: TGTGCCAGCAGCCCCGGGGGGGGTCGGTTGGACATTCAGTACTTC.

The chain is built from TRBV6-5 and TRBJ2-7; TRBD1 agrees at 10 bases. The germline CDR1 and CDR2 sequences are MNHEY and SVGAGI. The length of the CDR3 is 15 residues. With 4 bases clipped from V and 1 base from J, the junction kept 4 bases outside the gene matches. CDR3 loop: CASSWDRGKSYEQYF. DNA of the CDR3: TGTGCCAGCAGTTGGGACAGGGGCAAGTCCTACGAGCAGTACTTC.

The gene calls are TRBV5-5 and TRBJ2-7; D unresolved. Trimming stripped 4 bases from V and 4 bases from J, with 9 bases between. CDR1 is SGHKS and CDR2 is YYEKEE in the germline V gene (reference sequence). CDR3 length equals 12 residues. The CDR3 nucleotides are TGTGCCAGCAGCGGCGGCGTTTACGAGCAGTACTTC. This sequence encodes CASSGGVYEQYF.

This chain uses TRBV19 with TRBJ2-7; 14 bases are a match to TRBD2. The germline gives CDR1 LNHDA, CDR2 SQIVND (reference sequence). V shed 3 bases, J shed 6 bases, and the junction held 4 bases outside the gene matches. The CDR3 has 15 residues. DNA for the CDR3: TGTGCCAGTAGTATTCGACTAGCGGGAGGGATCGAGCAGTACTTC. This codes for CASSIRLAGGIEQYF.

This clone occurred a few times. CDR3 nucleotides: TGTGCCTGGAGTAAAGCGACAGGGGGTGGCCAGCCCCAGCATTTT. The encoded protein is CAWSKATGGGQPQHF. The genes are TRBV30 and TRBJ1-5; 9 positions agree with TRBD1. J was trimmed by 7 bases and V by 2 bases; bases with no gene match: 9. Germline-derived CDR1 and CDR2 are GTSNPN and SVGIG (reference sequence). CDR3 length: 15 residues.

CDR3 region: CASTQGTWGYTF. The CDR3, as DNA: TGTGCCAGCACCCAAGGGACTTGGGGCTACACCTTC. The J gene is TRBJ1-2, the V gene TRBV6-6; tentatively, D is TRBD1 (5 bases). Germline values: CDR1 MNHNY, CDR2 SVGAGI (reference sequence). V dropped 7 bases and J dropped 8 bases, with 14 bases sitting between them. The CDR3 covers 12 residues.

The chain has TRBV7-2 and TRBJ1-1; D gene unclear. Per germline, CDR1 SGHTA and CDR2 FQGNSA. This CDR3 region has 13 residues. Deletions cut 7 bases from V and 1 base from J, with 10 bases between. CDR3 sequence reads: CASTKSQNTEAFF. The CDR3 DNA is TGTGCCAGCACCAAGAGCCAGAACACTGAAGCTTTCTTT.

In its sample, this clone was seen a few times. The chain combines TRBV7-8 with TRBJ2-2; the match to TRBD2 covers 10 bases. J lost 7 bases, V lost 5 bases, and 10 bases had no gene match. The CDR3 runs to 16 residues. Germline values: CDR1 SGHVS, CDR2 FQNEAQ. DNA for the CDR3: TGTGCCAGCAGCCCCCTTCTAGCGGGAGTTGGCGGGGAGCTGTTTTTT. Encoded protein: CASSPLLAGVGGELFF. Drawing the rest from reference TRBV7-8 and TRBJ2-2, the complete variable domain is GAGVSQSPRYKVAKRGQDVALRCDPISGHVSLFWYQQALGQGPEFLTYFQNEAQLDKSGLPSDRFFAERPEGSVSTLKIQRTQQEDSAVYLCASSPLLAGVGGELFFGEGSRLTVL.

The genes are TRBV6-1 and TRBJ1-2, with unresolved D. The germline V and J ends were trimmed by 1 base and 2 bases, with 5 bases remaining between them. Germline V gives CDR1 MNHNS, CDR2 SASEGT. The CDR3 length is 13 residues. The CDR3 DNA reads TGTGCCAGCAGTGAAGGCAGAAACTATGGCTACACCTTC. This translates into CASSEGRNYGYTF.